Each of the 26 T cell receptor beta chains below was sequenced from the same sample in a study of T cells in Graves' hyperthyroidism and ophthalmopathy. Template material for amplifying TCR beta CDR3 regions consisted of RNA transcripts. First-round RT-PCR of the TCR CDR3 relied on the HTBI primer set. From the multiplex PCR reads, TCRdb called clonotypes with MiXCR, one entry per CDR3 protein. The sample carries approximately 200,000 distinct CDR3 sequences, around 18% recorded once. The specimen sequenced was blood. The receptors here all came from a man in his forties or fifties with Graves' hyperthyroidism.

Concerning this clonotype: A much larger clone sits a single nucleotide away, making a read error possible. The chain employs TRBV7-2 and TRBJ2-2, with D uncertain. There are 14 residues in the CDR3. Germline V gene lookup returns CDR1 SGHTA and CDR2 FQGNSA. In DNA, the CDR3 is TGTGCCAACAGCTTTTTGGGCGAAACCGGGGAGCTGTTTTTT. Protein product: CANSFLGETGELFF.

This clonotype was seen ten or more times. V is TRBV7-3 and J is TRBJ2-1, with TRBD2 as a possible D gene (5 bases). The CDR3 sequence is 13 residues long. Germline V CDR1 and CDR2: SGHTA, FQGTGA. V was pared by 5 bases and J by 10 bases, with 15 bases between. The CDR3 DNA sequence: TGTGCCAGCAGCCCCGGAGCGGCCCGAGAGCAGTTCTTC. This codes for CASSPGAAREQFF.

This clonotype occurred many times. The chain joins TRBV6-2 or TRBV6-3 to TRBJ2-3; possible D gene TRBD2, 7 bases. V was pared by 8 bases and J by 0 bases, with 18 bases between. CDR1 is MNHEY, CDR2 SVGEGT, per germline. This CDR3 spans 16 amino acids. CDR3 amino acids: CASRGLAGASTDTQYF. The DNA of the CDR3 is TGTGCCAGCCGTGGATTGGCGGGGGCAAGCACAGATACGCAGTATTTT.

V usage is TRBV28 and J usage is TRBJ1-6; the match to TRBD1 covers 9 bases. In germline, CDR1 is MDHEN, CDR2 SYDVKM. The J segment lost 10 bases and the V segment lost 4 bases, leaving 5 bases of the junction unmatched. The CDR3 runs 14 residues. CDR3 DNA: TGTGCCAGCAGTTCGGGACAGGGTAAATCACCCCTCCACTTT. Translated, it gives CASSSGQGKSPLHF. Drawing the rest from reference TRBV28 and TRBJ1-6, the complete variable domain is DVKVTQSSRYLVKRTGEKVFLECVQDMDHENMFWYRQDPGLGLRLIYFSYDVKMKEKGDIPEGYSVSREKKERFSLILESASTNQTSMYLCASSSGQGKSPLHFGNGTRLTVT.

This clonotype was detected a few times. The CDR3 DNA reads as TGCAGTGCTAGAGTCCCCCTCGCTGGGGCCAACGTCCTGACTTTC. Translation: CSARVPLAGANVLTF. The chain carries TRBV20-1 and TRBJ2-6; D unresolved. This CDR3 spans 15 amino acids. V was clipped by 1 base and J by 2 bases, with 9 bases between them. Germline V gene lookup returns CDR1 DFQATT and CDR2 SNEGSKA (reference sequence).

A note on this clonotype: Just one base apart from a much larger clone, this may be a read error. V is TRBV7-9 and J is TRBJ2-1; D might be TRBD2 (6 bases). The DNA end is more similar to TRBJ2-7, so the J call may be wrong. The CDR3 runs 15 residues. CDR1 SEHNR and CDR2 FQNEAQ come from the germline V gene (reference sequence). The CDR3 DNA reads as TGTGCCAGCAGCTTTCGGCGGGGATTCCGGAATGAGCAGTACTTC. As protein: CASSFRRGFRNEQYF.

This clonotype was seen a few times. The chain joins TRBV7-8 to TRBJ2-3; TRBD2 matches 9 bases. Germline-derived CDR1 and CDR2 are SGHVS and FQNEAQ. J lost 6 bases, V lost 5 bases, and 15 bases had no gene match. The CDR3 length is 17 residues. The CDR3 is CASSQVASGGQEDTQYF. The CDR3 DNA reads TGTGCCAGCAGCCAAGTGGCCAGCGGGGGGCAGGAGGATACGCAGTATTTT.

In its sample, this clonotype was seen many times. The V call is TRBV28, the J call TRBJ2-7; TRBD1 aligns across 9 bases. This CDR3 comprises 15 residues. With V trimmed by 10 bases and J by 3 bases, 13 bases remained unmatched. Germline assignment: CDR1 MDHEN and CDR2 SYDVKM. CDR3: CATSTRRTGVYEQYF. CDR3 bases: TGTGCCACCTCAACCCGGAGGACAGGGGTCTACGAGCAGTACTTC.

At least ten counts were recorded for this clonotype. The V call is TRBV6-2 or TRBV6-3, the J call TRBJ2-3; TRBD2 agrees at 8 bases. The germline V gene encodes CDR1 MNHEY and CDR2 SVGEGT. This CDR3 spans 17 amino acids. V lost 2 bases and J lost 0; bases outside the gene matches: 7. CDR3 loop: CASSYAGGILSTDTQYF. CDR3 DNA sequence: TGTGCCAGCAGTTACGCGGGGGGAATATTGAGCACAGATACGCAGTATTTT.

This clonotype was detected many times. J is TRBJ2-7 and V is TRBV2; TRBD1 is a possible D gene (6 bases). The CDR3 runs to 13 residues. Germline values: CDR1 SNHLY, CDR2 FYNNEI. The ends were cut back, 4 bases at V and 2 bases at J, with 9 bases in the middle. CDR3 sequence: CASSVPGAYEQYF. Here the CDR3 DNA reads TGTGCCAGCAGTGTCCCAGGGGCCTACGAGCAGTACTTC.

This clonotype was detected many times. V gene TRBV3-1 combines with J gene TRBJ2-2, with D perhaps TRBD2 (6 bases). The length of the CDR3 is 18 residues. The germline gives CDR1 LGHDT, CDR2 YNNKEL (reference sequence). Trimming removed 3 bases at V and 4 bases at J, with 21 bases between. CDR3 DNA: TGTGCCAGCAGCCACTACCTCATAGCGGCTACTACCACCGGGGAGCTGTTTTTT. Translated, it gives CASSHYLIAATTTGELFF.

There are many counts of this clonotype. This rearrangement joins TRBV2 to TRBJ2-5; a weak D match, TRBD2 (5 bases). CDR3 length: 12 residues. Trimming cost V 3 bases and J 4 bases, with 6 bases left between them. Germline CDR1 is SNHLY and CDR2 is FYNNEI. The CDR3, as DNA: TGTGCCAGCAGTGACCGGGGAGAGACCCAGTACTTC. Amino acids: CASSDRGETQYF.

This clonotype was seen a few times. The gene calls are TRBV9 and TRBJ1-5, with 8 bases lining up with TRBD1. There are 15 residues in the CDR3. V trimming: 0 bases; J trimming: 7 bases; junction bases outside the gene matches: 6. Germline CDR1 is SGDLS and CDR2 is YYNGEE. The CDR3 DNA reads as TGTGCCAGCAGCGTAGGGCAGGGGGCGAGCCAGCCCCAGCATTTT. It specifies CASSVGQGASQPQHF.

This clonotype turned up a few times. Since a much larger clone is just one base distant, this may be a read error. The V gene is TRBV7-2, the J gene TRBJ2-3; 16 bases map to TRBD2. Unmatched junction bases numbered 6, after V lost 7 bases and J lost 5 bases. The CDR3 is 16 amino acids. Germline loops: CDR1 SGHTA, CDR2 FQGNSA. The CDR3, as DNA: TGTGCCAGCATCCCGGGACTAGCGGGGGGGCAAGATACGCAGTATTTT. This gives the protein CASIPGLAGGQDTQYF.

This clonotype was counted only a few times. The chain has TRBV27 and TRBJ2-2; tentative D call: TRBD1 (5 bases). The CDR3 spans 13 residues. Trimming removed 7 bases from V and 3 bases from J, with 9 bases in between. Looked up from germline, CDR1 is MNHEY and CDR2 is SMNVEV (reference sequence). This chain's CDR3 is CASKTAYTGELFF. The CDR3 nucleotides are TGTGCCAGCAAGACAGCTTACACCGGGGAGCTGTTTTTT.

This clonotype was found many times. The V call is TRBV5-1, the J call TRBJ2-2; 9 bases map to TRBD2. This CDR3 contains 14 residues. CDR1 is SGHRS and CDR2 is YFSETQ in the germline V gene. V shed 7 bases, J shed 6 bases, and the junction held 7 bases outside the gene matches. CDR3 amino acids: CASRTSVTSGELFF. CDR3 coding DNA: TGCGCCAGCCGGACTAGCGTTACGTCCGGGGAGCTGTTTTTT.

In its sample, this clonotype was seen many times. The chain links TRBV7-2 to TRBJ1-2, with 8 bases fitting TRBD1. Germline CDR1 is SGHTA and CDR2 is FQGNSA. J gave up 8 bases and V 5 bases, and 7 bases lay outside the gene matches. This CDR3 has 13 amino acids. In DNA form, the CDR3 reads TGTGCCAGCAGCAGGGACAGGCGGGAAGGCTACACCTTC. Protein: CASSRDRREGYTF.

This chain's CDR3 is CASSFTGGGQDTQYF. CDR3 nucleotides: TGTGCCAGCAGCTTTACAGGGGGGGGGCAAGATACGCAGTATTTT. J is TRBJ2-3 and V is TRBV7-3; possibly TRBD1 for D (8 bases). This CDR3 contains 15 residues. V lost 3 bases, J lost 5 bases, and 15 bases lay in between. Germline CDR1 and CDR2: SGHTA and FQGTGA. The full variable domain, with the rest looked up from reference TRBV7-3 and TRBJ2-3, is GAGVSQTPSNKVTEKGKYVELRCDPISGHTALYWYRQSLGQGPEFLIYFQGTGAADDSGLPNDRFFAVRPEGSVSTLKIQRTERGDSAVYLCASSFTGGGQDTQYFGPGTRLTVL.

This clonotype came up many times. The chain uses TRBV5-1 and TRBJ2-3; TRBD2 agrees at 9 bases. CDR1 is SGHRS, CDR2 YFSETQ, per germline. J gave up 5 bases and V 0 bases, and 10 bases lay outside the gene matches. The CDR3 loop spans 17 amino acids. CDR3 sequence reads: CASSLATTSGGGDTQYF. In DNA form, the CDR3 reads TGCGCCAGCAGCTTGGCCACGACTAGCGGAGGCGGAGATACGCAGTATTTT.

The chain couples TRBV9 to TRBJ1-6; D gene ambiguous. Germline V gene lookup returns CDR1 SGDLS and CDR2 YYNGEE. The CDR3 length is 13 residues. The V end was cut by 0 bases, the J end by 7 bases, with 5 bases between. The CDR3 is CASSVGSNSPLHF. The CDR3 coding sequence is TGTGCCAGCAGCGTAGGCTCCAATTCACCCCTCCACTTT.

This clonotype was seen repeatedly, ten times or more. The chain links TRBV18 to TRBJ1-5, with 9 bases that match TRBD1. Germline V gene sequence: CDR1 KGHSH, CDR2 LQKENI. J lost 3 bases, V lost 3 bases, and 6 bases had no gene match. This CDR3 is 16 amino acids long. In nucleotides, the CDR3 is TGTGCCAGCTCACCCTTGGGACAGGGTCACAATCAGCCCCAGCATTTT. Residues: CASSPLGQGHNQPQHF.

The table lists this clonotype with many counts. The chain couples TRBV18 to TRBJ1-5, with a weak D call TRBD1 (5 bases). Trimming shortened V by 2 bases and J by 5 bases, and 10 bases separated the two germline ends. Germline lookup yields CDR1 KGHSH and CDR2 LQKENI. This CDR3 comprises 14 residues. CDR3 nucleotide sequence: TGTGCCAGCTCACCAGGGTCAGGGCATCAGCCCCAGCATTTT. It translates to CASSPGSGHQPQHF.

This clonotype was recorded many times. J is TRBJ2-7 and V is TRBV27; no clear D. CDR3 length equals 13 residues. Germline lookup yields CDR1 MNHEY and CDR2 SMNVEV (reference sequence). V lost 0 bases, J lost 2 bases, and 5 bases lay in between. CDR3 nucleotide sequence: TGTGCCAGCAGTTTATCGACGGCCTACGAGCAGTACTTC. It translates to CASSLSTAYEQYF.

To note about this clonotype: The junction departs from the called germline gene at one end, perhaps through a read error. The CDR3: CAGSPRLGGAYQGTEAFF. CDR3 bases: TGTGCCGGCAGCCCAAGGTTGGGGGGGGCTTATCAGGGCACTGAAGCTTTCTTT. The chain couples TRBV5-5 to TRBJ1-1; weak D call: TRBD1 (6 bases). This CDR3 is built from 18 residues. From germline, CDR1 is SGHKS and CDR2 YYEKEE (reference sequence).

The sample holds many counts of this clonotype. The CDR3 spells CASSQMTGRASGESYNEQFF. DNA of the CDR3: TGTGCCAGCAGCCAAATGACAGGCCGGGCTAGCGGGGAATCCTACAATGAGCAGTTCTTC. This chain links TRBV16 with TRBJ2-1, with 9 bases that match TRBD2. CDR1 KGHSY and CDR2 FQNENV come from the germline V gene. After removal of 2 bases from V and 1 base from J, the junction contained 15 bases not matched to a gene. The CDR3 has 20 amino acids. The full variable domain, rest sourced from reference TRBV16 and TRBJ2-1, is GEEVAQTPKHLVRGEGQKAKLYCAPIKGHSYVFWYQQVLKNEFKFLISFQNENVFDETGMPKERFSAKCLPNSPCSLEIQATKLEDSAVYFCASSQMTGRASGESYNEQFFGPGTRLTVL.

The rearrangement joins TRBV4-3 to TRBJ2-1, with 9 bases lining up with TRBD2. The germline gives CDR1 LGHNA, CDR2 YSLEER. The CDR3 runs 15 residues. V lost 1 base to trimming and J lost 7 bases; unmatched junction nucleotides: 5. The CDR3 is CASSQGGGVSNEQFF. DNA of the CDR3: TGCGCCAGCAGCCAAGGCGGGGGGGTATCAAATGAGCAGTTCTTC.